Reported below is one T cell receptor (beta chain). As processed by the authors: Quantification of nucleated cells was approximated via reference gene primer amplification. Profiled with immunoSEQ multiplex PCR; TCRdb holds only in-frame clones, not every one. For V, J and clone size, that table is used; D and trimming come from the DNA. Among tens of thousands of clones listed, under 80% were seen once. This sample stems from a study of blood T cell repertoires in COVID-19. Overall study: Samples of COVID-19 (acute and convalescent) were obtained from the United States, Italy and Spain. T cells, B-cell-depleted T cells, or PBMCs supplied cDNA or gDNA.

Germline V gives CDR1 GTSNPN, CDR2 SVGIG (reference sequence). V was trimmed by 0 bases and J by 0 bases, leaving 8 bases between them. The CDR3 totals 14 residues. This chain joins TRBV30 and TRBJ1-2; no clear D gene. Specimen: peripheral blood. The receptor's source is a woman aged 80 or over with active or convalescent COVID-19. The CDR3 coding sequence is TGTGCCTGGAGTGTACTGGGCGCTAACTATGGCTACACCTTC. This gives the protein CAWSVLGANYGYTF.